The table lists the clone carrying this TCR beta chain with a few counts. Antigen specificity is unknown. This may stem from a read error, because a much larger clone lies one nucleotide away. These data belong to a study of regulatory T cells in long-lasting Graves disease. Study-wide points: Newly diagnosed Graves' patients exceeded persistent ones in TCR diversity.

The V and J ends lost 11 bases and 2 bases respectively, with 13 bases between them. CDR1 and CDR2 from the germline V gene are SNHLY and FYNNEI. The CDR3 extends over 12 amino acids. This sample's time point: newly diagnosed GD, antithyroid drugs for less than 3 months. The TCR library was made from RNA that had been extracted from PBMCs in TRIzol. The patients were drawn from one endocrinology department in Xi'an, China. Collection of peripheral blood (approximately 9 milliliters) was done using EDTA tubes. HTBI primers from iRepertoire and Arm-PCR of CDR3 regions yielded the TCR beta libraries. From the multiplex PCR reads, TCRdb called clonotypes with MiXCR, one entry per CDR3 protein. The sample holds about half a million distinct CDR3 sequences; 12% are singletons and the top ten take around 9.3%. This sample was shared with a second study, whose subject was T cells in Graves' hyperthyroidism and ophthalmopathy.

Sequenced here: peripheral blood mononuclear cells (PBMCs), sampled at new diagnosis, from a patient treated with antithyroid drugs. This sequence originates from a woman aged 25 to 39 with Graves disease. The chain is built from TRBV2 and TRBJ2-7; possibly TRBD1 for D (5 bases). The DNA of the CDR3 is TGTGCCCTACGGATAGGGGCCTACGAGCAGTACTTC. Its protein product is CALRIGAYEQYF.